This TCR beta chain was captured by sequencing in a study of T cells after yellow fever vaccination. As for the study in general: SMART-Seq v4 Ultra Low Input prepared the low-cell-number fractions. Study-wide results and caveats: A large majority of primary-vaccination clones showed up again after the booster (just under 97% CD4, about 90% CD8).

The V gene end was trimmed by 0 bases and the J gene end by 2 bases; junction bases not matched to a gene: 14. This CDR3 has 20 amino acids. Germline V CDR1 and CDR2: LGHNA, YSLEER. This clonotype was recorded a few times. Its target is unknown. Making TCR cDNA involved 5'RACE template switching, which added UMIs and a universal primer site. Using its own MiXCR run on the 5' RACE reads, TCRdb lists one record per CDR3 protein. This table holds 350,000 or so distinct CDR3 sequences, approximately 8% found once. This sequence was found in a man in his late teens or twenties who received the YFV17D yellow fever vaccine. The sample consisted of PBMCs, taken about 49 days after the first yellow fever vaccination. V usage is TRBV4-3 and J usage is TRBJ2-3; 10 nucleotides align to TRBD2. CDR3 in amino acids: CASSQDRAAGGIYYTDTQYF. DNA for the CDR3: TGCGCCAGCAGCCAAGATAGGGCAGCGGGGGGGATTTACTACACAGATACGCAGTATTTT.